A selection of T cell receptor beta chains follows, all from one sample in a study of brain T cells in children with intractable seizures. TCRdb keeps only in-frame clones here, not all; method: immunoSEQ multiplex PCR. The sample contains about 340,000 clones, about 93% of which appear only once. The specimen comprised peripheral blood, sampled roughly 5 months after surgery. The receptors here all came from a boy under three years old with tuberous sclerosis and intractable seizures. CDR3s include the opening cysteine and the closing phenylalanine or tryptophan. D genes are given only for firm matches.

cdr3_nt	cdr3_aa	d_call	j_call	v_call
TGTGCCAGCAGCAGTAGGGAGGATGGAATGAACACTGAAGCTTTCTTT	CASSSREDGMNTEAFF	-	TRBJ1-1	TRBV9
TGTGCCAGCAGCTCTGATTGGGGACAGTCAAATGAAAAACTGTTTTTT	CASSSDWGQSNEKLFF	TRBD1	TRBJ1-4	TRBV5-6
TGTGCCAGCTCATCCCGGGCCGGGGCGTACGAGCAGTACTTC	CASSSRAGAYEQYF	-	TRBJ2-7	TRBV6-5
TGTGCCAGCAGTTCCAGACTAGCGGGAGGGACGAACGAGCAGTACTTC	CASSSRLAGGTNEQYF	TRBD2	TRBJ2-7	TRBV6-5
TGTGCCTCCCGAGGGGACGACGATGGCTACACCTTC	CASRGDDDGYTF	-	TRBJ1-2	TRBV30
TGTGCCAGCAGTGAGGGCGGGAGAGGGGGAGCGAACACCGGGGAGCTGTTTTTT	CASSEGGRGGANTGELFF	-	TRBJ2-2	TRBV25-1
TGTGCCAGCAGCCAAGTCCTAGCGTTTTCTAATTCACCCCTCCACTTT	CASSQVLAFSNSPLHF	-	TRBJ1-6	TRBV14
TGTGCCATCAGTGAGTCCGAGACAGGGGAGACTGAAGCTTTCTTT	CAISESETGETEAFF	TRBD1	TRBJ1-1	TRBV10-3
TGTGCCAGCAGCTTGGACCGGGACCCCTACAATGAGCAGTTCTTC	CASSLDRDPYNEQFF	-	TRBJ2-1	TRBV13
TGTGCCAGCAGCTTACAGGGATCAAACACTGAAGCTTTCTTT	CASSLQGSNTEAFF	-	TRBJ1-1	TRBV7-9
TGTGCCAGCAGTGGGGGACAGGGCCAGCATTTT	CASSGGQGQHF	TRBD1	TRBJ1-5	TRBV25-1
TGCGCCAGCAGCAGCCGACAGGGCTTTGGTGAAAAACTGTTTTTT	CASSSRQGFGEKLFF	TRBD1	TRBJ1-4	TRBV5-1
TGTGCCAGCAGCAAGGGACTGCTGTATTTT	CASSKGLLYF	-	TRBJ1-3	TRBV7-9